What follows is one T cell receptor beta chain and its context. Its antigen is not known. These data belong to a study of cytomegalovirus exposure and HLA in healthy donors. Study outcomes and limitations: In a later analysis, a missense DCLRE1C variant was linked to TCR beta V- and J-gene trimming. It was reportedly the case that the classifier diagnosed cytomegalovirus status with high specificity and sensitivity.

The germline V gene encodes CDR1 SGHRS and CDR2 YFSETQ. The V end lost 4 bases, the J end lost 0 bases, and 17 bases lay between the germline ends. CDR3 size: 18 residues. Both 60 Vbeta primers and 13 Jbeta primers went into the PCR. The table came from immunoSEQ multiplex PCR; TCRdb's copy has only in-frame clones and leaves some out. The profile shows under 90,000 clones, around two thirds of them singletons. This TCR derives from a woman in her forties or fifties in good health and CMV-seropositive. Sequences were obtained from PBMCs. This chain uses TRBV5-1 with TRBJ2-6, with D possibly matching TRBD1 (6 bases). The CDR3 DNA sequence: TGCGCCAGCAGCAATCTAGGGGGTCTGGGCTCTGGGGCCAACGTCCTGACTTTC. Residues: CASSNLGGLGSGANVLTF.